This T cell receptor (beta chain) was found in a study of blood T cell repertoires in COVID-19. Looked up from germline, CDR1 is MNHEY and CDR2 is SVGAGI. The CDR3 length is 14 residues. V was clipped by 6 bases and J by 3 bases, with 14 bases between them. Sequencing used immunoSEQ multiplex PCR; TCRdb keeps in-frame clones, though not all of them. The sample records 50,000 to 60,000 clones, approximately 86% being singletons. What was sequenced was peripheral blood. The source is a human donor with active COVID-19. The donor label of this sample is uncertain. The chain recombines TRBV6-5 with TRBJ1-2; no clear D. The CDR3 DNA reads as TGTGCCAGCAGCCCCGTTATCGGGGACTATGGCTACACCTTC. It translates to CASSPVIGDYGYTF.